A selection of T cell receptor beta chains follows, all from one sample in a study of blood T cells in healthy people across ages. MiXCR, run by TCRdb on the 5' RACE reads, gives a single entry per CDR3 protein. This table holds 2 million or so distinct CDR3 sequences, around 48% found once. The specimen was blood. Receptors were obtained from a woman between 35 and 50 years old in good health. The CDR3 runs from the conserved cysteine through the conserved F or W. The D gene is left open where the match is weak. Not every row has a clone size; where given, it reads once, few, many or a size class.

cdr3_nt,cdr3_aa,j_call,cdr3_length,v_call,clone_size,d_call
TGTGCCAGCAGCTTGGAAAGGGAAAACATTCAGTACTTC,CASSLERENIQYF,TRBJ2-4,13,TRBV7-2,few,NA
TGTGCCAGCAGCCACCGGGGGGACCTAATCCAGTACTTC,CASSHRGDLIQYF,TRBJ2-4,13,TRBV7-2,few,TRBD2
TGTGCCAGCAGCCAGCGGGACTCAATGGGAGAGACCCAGTACTTC,CASSQRDSMGETQYF,TRBJ2-5,15,TRBV3-1,NA,NA
TGTGCCAGCAGCTTAGATCCGGGACCTAATTCACCCCTCCACTTT,CASSLDPGPNSPLHF,TRBJ1-6,15,TRBV7-9,NA,NA
TGCGCCAGCAGCCAAGTAATAAGGTTAGATGGCTACACCTTC,CASSQVIRLDGYTF,TRBJ1-2,14,TRBV4-1,NA,NA
TGTGCCAGCTCCCGACCCCCGGCGGGAAATTCACCCCTCCACTTT,CASSRPPAGNSPLHF,TRBJ1-6,15,TRBV18,NA,NA
TGTGCCAGCAGTCACGATCTCATGAACACTGAAGCTTTCTTT,CASSHDLMNTEAFF,TRBJ1-1,14,TRBV28,NA,NA
TGTGCCAGCAGCGCCGCTAGCGGGGGCGGAAGCACAGATACGCAGTATTTT,CASSAASGGGSTDTQYF,TRBJ2-3,17,TRBV9,NA,TRBD2
TGCGCCAGCAGCTCGGACTGGGTTCCCTCCTACGAGCAGTACTTC,CASSSDWVPSYEQYF,TRBJ2-7,15,TRBV5-1,many,NA
TGTGCCAGCAGTTCCGGGACTAGCGGGGGCATAGCCAAAAACATTCAGTACTTC,CASSSGTSGGIAKNIQYF,TRBJ2-4,18,TRBV6-2/TRBV6-3,NA,TRBD2
TGCAGTGCTGGACGCCAACAGGGGGCGGGAGGGACCCAGTACTTC,CSAGRQQGAGGTQYF,TRBJ2-5,15,TRBV20-1,NA,NA
TGTGCCAGCAGTTACGGGACAGGGGGCCGAATTAACTACGAGCAGTACTTC,CASSYGTGGRINYEQYF,TRBJ2-7,17,TRBV6-2/TRBV6-3,few,TRBD1
TGCGCCAGCAGCTTGGTTTCTAGTTTTGCAGATACGCAGTATTTT,CASSLVSSFADTQYF,TRBJ2-3,15,TRBV5-1,few,NA
TGTGCCAGCAGTTACACCTTTCAGGGAGGAAATTCCTACAATGAGCAGTACTTC,CASSYTFQGGNSYNEQYF,TRBJ2-7,18,TRBV6-2/TRBV6-3,NA,NA
TGTGCCAGCAGCCAGATCGGGACAGGGGGCTGGAACATTCAGTACTTC,CASSQIGTGGWNIQYF,TRBJ2-4,16,TRBV14,NA,TRBD1
TGTGCCTTAGCCAGCTCCTACAATGAGCAGTTCTTC,CALASSYNEQFF,TRBJ2-1,12,TRBV6-1,NA,NA
TGCAGCGTTGAGGGACAGATGCGTGGGGAGACCCAGTACTTC,CSVEGQMRGETQYF,TRBJ2-5,14,TRBV29-1,NA,TRBD1
TGCAGTGCTAGAAGGACTAGCGGGGGGGCTAGTGAGCAGTTCTTC,CSARRTSGGASEQFF,TRBJ2-1,15,TRBV20-1,few,TRBD2
TGTGCCAGTAGTAGAGACGAGGCCACTGAAGCTTTCTTT,CASSRDEATEAFF,TRBJ1-1,13,TRBV19,NA,NA
TGCGCCAGCAGCCAACTTCTGACACGTCTGGGTGAGCAGTACTTC,CASSQLLTRLGEQYF,TRBJ2-4,15,TRBV4-3,NA,NA
TGTGCCAGCAGCGTAGACCCAGGGGGCTATGGCTACACCTTC,CASSVDPGGYGYTF,TRBJ1-2,14,TRBV7-2,NA,TRBD1
TGTGCCAGCAGGCCGAGCGGGGGGCACTCCTACGAGCAGTACTTC,CASRPSGGHSYEQYF,TRBJ2-7,15,TRBV6-2/TRBV6-3,few,TRBD2
TGTGCCAGCTCACCGGGGGAGTCTCGGGAGACCCAGTACTTC,CASSPGESRETQYF,TRBJ2-5,14,TRBV18,NA,NA
TGCAGTGCTAGAGGGTCCTTAGCCAAAAACATTCAGTACTTC,CSARGSLAKNIQYF,TRBJ2-4,14,TRBV20-1,NA,NA
TGTGCCAGCAGTCAACAGGGGGCGAATCAGCCCCAGCATTTT,CASSQQGANQPQHF,TRBJ1-5,14,TRBV7-9,NA,TRBD1
TGTGCCAGCACCAAACCTTCAGGGCAAGAGACCCAGTACTTC,CASTKPSGQETQYF,TRBJ2-5,14,TRBV6-6,few,NA
TGTGCCAGCGAAGGTGGGGCGGACCAAGAGACCCAGTACTTC,CASEGGADQETQYF,TRBJ2-5,14,TRBV6-1,NA,NA
TGTGCCAGCAGCCGAGGGACAGGGGGTGATGACACTGAAGCTTTCTTT,CASSRGTGGDDTEAFF,TRBJ1-1,16,TRBV3-1,NA,TRBD1
TGTGCCAGCAGCCCCGGTTTTTATGAAAAACTGTTTTTT,CASSPGFYEKLFF,TRBJ1-4,13,TRBV13,few,NA
TGCGCCAGCAGCCAACTAGGGCGGGATACGCAGTATTTT,CASSQLGRDTQYF,TRBJ2-3,13,TRBV4-3,NA,NA
TGTGCCAGCAGTCAAGCAGGGGGGGGCTCCTACAATGAGCAGTTCTTC,CASSQAGGGSYNEQFF,TRBJ2-1,16,TRBV7-9,few,NA
TGCAGTGCTACCCAGGGATGGGACATTCAGTACTTC,CSATQGWDIQYF,TRBJ2-4,12,TRBV20-1,NA,NA
TGTGCCAGCAGCCCCGACAGAACCGAAGAGACCCAGTACTTC,CASSPDRTEETQYF,TRBJ2-5,14,TRBV7-2,NA,NA
TGTGCCAGCAGTGGTGCAGGGGTAGGCAATCAGCCCCAGCATTTT,CASSGAGVGNQPQHF,TRBJ1-5,15,TRBV25-1,few,NA
TGCGCCAGCAGCTTGGAGGGGAGTCGAAACATTCAGTACTTC,CASSLEGSRNIQYF,TRBJ2-4,14,TRBV5-1,NA,NA
TGTGCCAGCAGTACGCCTCCTGGGGGTTACAATGAGCAGTTCTTC,CASSTPPGGYNEQFF,TRBJ2-1,15,TRBV12-3/TRBV12-4,few,NA
TGTGCCAGCAGCCCCGCGGGACAGGCTAATGAAAAACTGTTTTTT,CASSPAGQANEKLFF,TRBJ1-4,15,TRBV14,NA,TRBD1
TGTGCCAGCAGTCCCATCGGGGTGGAAGGTGAAGCTTTCTTT,CASSPIGVEGEAFF,TRBJ1-1,14,TRBV6-5,NA,NA
TGTGCCAGCTCACCTCCCATACGGGGGAACACTGAAGCTTTCTTT,CASSPPIRGNTEAFF,TRBJ1-1,15,TRBV18,NA,NA
TGTGCCAGCAGCTTAGAGGGGGACAGGCCCACCTACGAGCAGTACTTC,CASSLEGDRPTYEQYF,TRBJ2-7,16,TRBV11-2,NA,TRBD1
TGTGCCAGCAGCTTAGCCCCTTTCAGATCGTACAATGAGCAGTTCTTC,CASSLAPFRSYNEQFF,TRBJ2-1,16,TRBV7-2,few,NA
TGTGCCAGCAGTTACTCTGGGACAGACCTTACCTACGAGCAGTACTTC,CASSYSGTDLTYEQYF,TRBJ2-7,16,TRBV6-5,NA,TRBD1
TGTGCCAGCAAGGAGGTTGGTGCAGATACGCAGTATTTT,CASKEVGADTQYF,TRBJ2-3,13,TRBV6-2/TRBV6-3,once,NA
TGTGCCACCAGTGATCCCCAGACAGTTACCGGGGAGCTGTTTTTT,CATSDPQTVTGELFF,TRBJ2-2,15,TRBV24-1,NA,NA